Listed below are T cell receptor beta chains from one sample, sequenced in a study of OX40 agonist ivuxolimab in advanced cancers. Profiled with immunoSEQ multiplex PCR; TCRdb holds only in-frame clones, not every one. Of about 61,000 clones listed, about 92% are singletons. Sample: CD4+ or CD8+ T cells sorted from blood, taken in a trial of the OX40 agonist ivuxolimab. These receptors were collected from an adult with an advanced solid tumor such as melanoma, head and neck, liver or kidney cancer. Both conserved end residues are part of each CDR3. Fields, in order: clone size, J gene, D gene, V gene, CDR3 DNA, CDR3 protein. D genes are given only for firm matches. A row's size may be missing; if present it is once, few, many or a size class.

. TRBJ2-1 . TRBV6-5 TGTGCCAGCAGCCCCCCTTACTCCTACAATGAGCAGTTCTTC CASSPPYSYNEQFF
. TRBJ1-5 . TRBV15 TGTGCCACCAGCAGTGAGGGCTCGCCCCAGCATTTT CATSSEGSPQHF
. TRBJ2-1 TRBD2 TRBV6-5 TGTGCCAGCAGTTACTCAGGGGAGGGGTACAATGAGCAGTTCTTC CASSYSGEGYNEQFF
. TRBJ2-3 . TRBV6-4 TGTGCCAGCAGTGACGGGGACGGCACAGATACGCAGTATTTT CASSDGDGTDTQYF
. TRBJ1-3 . TRBV28 TGTGCCAGCAGTTTAGATTCGATCAACTCTGGAAACACCATATATTTT CASSLDSINSGNTIYF
. TRBJ1-1 . TRBV28 TGTGCCAGCAGACAGATTTTGGACAGACTTTCGACTGAAGCTTTCTTT CASRQILDRLSTEAFF
. TRBJ1-1 TRBD1 TRBV7-2 TGTGCCAGCAGCTTATTTCCCCCCGGGACAGGGAGAACTGAAGCTTTCTTT CASSLFPPGTGRTEAFF
. TRBJ1-3 . TRBV4-3 TGCGCCAGCAGCCGCAGGCTAGGGGCGCGTATCAACACCATATATTTT CASSRRLGARINTIYF
. TRBJ1-1 . TRBV5-6 TGTGCCAGCAGCTTGGTTAGGGGGTGGAACACTGAAGCTTTCTTT CASSLVRGWNTEAFF
. TRBJ2-3 . TRBV6-4 TGTGCCAGCAGTGAGGGTCGGAGGGGGACAGATACGCAGTATTTT CASSEGRRGTDTQYF
. TRBJ2-3 TRBD2 TRBV13 TGTGCCAGCAGCTCCAGCAGGAGCGGGGGGGCAGCAGATACGCAGTATTTT CASSSSRSGGAADTQYF
once TRBJ2-1 . TRBV9 TGTGCCAGCAGCCTTCAGGGACCCGGGACCAACAATGAGCAGTTCTTC CASSLQGPGTNNEQFF
. TRBJ1-6 . TRBV28 TGTGCCAGCACCCCTTTTAGCTCCTATAATTCACCCCTCCACTTT CASTPFSSYNSPLHF
once TRBJ1-6 . TRBV6-5 TGTGCCAGCAGTTACGAACAAAAAATAGGGTCACCCCTCCACTTT CASSYEQKIGSPLHF
. TRBJ2-1 . TRBV6-5 TGTGCCAGCAGTTACTCGAGTCAGACACCGACTCAGTTCTTC CASSYSSQTPTQFF
. TRBJ2-3 TRBD1 TRBV7-3 TGTGCCAGCAGCGTCCGGGACAGGGGCACAGATACGCAGTATTTT CASSVRDRGTDTQYF
. TRBJ2-5 . TRBV28 TGTGCCAGCAGTTTAGGAAGGGTGATAGGGACCCAGTACTTC CASSLGRVIGTQYF
. TRBJ2-3 TRBD2 TRBV4-3 TGCGCCAGCAGCCAAGATCGCGCGCGACTAGCGGGAGTAAATACGCAGTATTTT CASSQDRARLAGVNTQYF
. TRBJ1-5 . TRBV2 TGTGCCAGCAGTGACGGGCCAGCCCGTAATCAGCCCCAGCATTTT CASSDGPARNQPQHF
. TRBJ1-5 . TRBV7-8 TGTGCCAGCAGCTTACGTGAAGATCAGCCCCAGCATTTT CASSLREDQPQHF
once TRBJ2-5 . TRBV7-9 TGTGCCAGCACTTCGTTTGTAAGGGTCGAGACCCAGTACTTC CASTSFVRVETQYF
. TRBJ1-2 TRBD1 TRBV28 TGTGCCAGCAGGCTTCGAGGGGGCGCTCCTGGCTACACCTTC CASRLRGGAPGYTF
. TRBJ2-1 . TRBV19 TGTGCCAGTAGTATAGGGGGGGATGAGCAGTTCTTC CASSIGGDEQFF
once TRBJ2-5 . TRBV6-5 TGTGCCAGCAGGACGTGGGGGATAGAGACCCAGTACTTC CASRTWGIETQYF
. TRBJ2-1 TRBD2 TRBV28 TGTGCCAGCAGGGCGGGACTAGCGGGGGTCAATGAGCAGTTCTTC CASRAGLAGVNEQFF
. TRBJ2-7 TRBD1 TRBV28 TGTGCCAGCAGTCCTCAAGGGACAGGGGGCTACGAGCAGTACTTC CASSPQGTGGYEQYF
. TRBJ2-2 . TRBV7-9 TGTGCCAGCAGTTCGAACACCGGGGAGCTGTTTTTT CASSSNTGELFF
. TRBJ1-6 . TRBV6-5 TGTGCCAGCAGTTACATGGGGGCGGGTAATTCACCCCTCCACTTT CASSYMGAGNSPLHF
. TRBJ2-1 TRBD1 TRBV19 TGTGCCAGCAATGGACAGGGAGCGGACAATGAGCAGTTCTTC CASNGQGADNEQFF
. TRBJ1-5 . TRBV6-6 TGTGCCAGCAGTTACGAGAGTGAGGGGAGGCAGCCCCAGCATTTT CASSYESEGRQPQHF
. TRBJ2-1 TRBD2 TRBV27 TGTGCCAGCAGTTTTAGCGGGAGTTTGAATGAGCAGTTCTTC CASSFSGSLNEQFF
. TRBJ2-3 . TRBV28 TGTGCCAGCAGCTTCCTAAGGTCGCTAGCTCCAGATACGCAGTATTTT CASSFLRSLAPDTQYF
. TRBJ1-2 . TRBV7-9 TGTGCCAGCAGCTTAGGAGACTTACGGGGCTACACCTTC CASSLGDLRGYTF
. TRBJ2-1 TRBD2 TRBV15 TGTGCCACCAGCAGAGATGTGGCTAGCGGCGAGCAGTTCTTC CATSRDVASGEQFF
. TRBJ1-2 . TRBV6-5 TGTGCCAGCAGTTACGAAGGGAACTATGGCTACACCTTC CASSYEGNYGYTF
. TRBJ1-1 . TRBV7-4 TGTGCCAGCAGCTTAACACGGGACTCACTCCATACCGCTGAAGCTTTCTTT CASSLTRDSLHTAEAFF
once TRBJ1-4 . TRBV6-5 TGTGCCAGCAGCGTTACAGGGACGGGAAAACTGTTTTTT CASSVTGTGKLFF
. TRBJ2-7 TRBD1 TRBV27 TGTGCCAGCAGTTTATTGCCAGGGGGCTCCTACGAGCAGTACTTC CASSLLPGGSYEQYF
. TRBJ2-1 TRBD2 TRBV4-3 TGCGCCAGCAGCCAAAGCCGCGGGGGGGAATACAATGAGCAGTTCTTC CASSQSRGGEYNEQFF
. TRBJ1-4 . TRBV9 TGTGCCAGCAGCCCGGGGAGATTTAATGAAAAACTGTTTTTT CASSPGRFNEKLFF
. TRBJ1-1 . TRBV27 TGTGCCACCCGTTGGGGTAGCACTGAAGCTTTCTTT CATRWGSTEAFF
. TRBJ2-6 . TRBV28 TGTGCCAGCAAAGTCGAGGCCTATGGGGCCAACGTCCTGACTTTC CASKVEAYGANVLTF
once TRBJ1-5 . TRBV21-1 TGTGCCAACATAAGGGGGGATTTACGCAATCAGCCCCAGCATTTT CANIRGDLRNQPQHF
once TRBJ1-1 TRBD1 TRBV7-8 TGTGCCAGCAGCTTAATGGACAGGGTTGAAGCTTTCTTT CASSLMDRVEAFF
. TRBJ2-1 . TRBV27 TGTGCCAGCAGTTTATCCGGTGAGCAGTTCTTC CASSLSGEQFF
. TRBJ2-7 . TRBV9 TGTGCCAGCAGCGTGGGGACTTCCTACGAGCAGTACTTC CASSVGTSYEQYF